The 22 T cell receptor beta chains in this list originate from one sample, sequenced in a study of post-analysis software for immune sequencing data. Regarding the study as a whole: When patients were compared with controls, five TRBV segments were more frequent, TRBV5-6, TRBV5-1 and TRBV20-1 among them.

Libraries were made from TCR beta cDNA, and they carried unique molecular identifiers. TCRdb processed the PCR reads anew with MiXCR; each CDR3 protein has one entry. This table has a few hundred thousand distinct CDR3 sequences, roughly 45% appearing once. The antigens for these receptors are not known. Sequences were obtained from blood. The origin of the receptors is a girl aged 10 to 17 with multiple sclerosis.

The V gene is TRBV20-1, the J gene TRBJ2-1; 10 bases align to TRBD2. Losses at the gene ends were 1 base for V and 10 bases for J; bases not matched to a gene: 4. CDR3 length: 13 amino acids. Germline CDR1 reads DFQATT; CDR2 reads SNEGSKA (reference sequence). Written as DNA, the CDR3 is TGCAGTGCTAGAGGGCTAGCGGGAGTCGAGCAGTTCTTC. This sequence encodes CSARGLAGVEQFF.

This clonotype was counted many times. The V and J genes are TRBV20-1 and TRBJ2-5, with 15 bases lining up with TRBD2. CDR3 length: 14 residues. The J segment lost 4 bases and the V segment lost 5 bases, leaving 2 bases of the junction unmatched. Germline V gene data show CDR1 as DFQATT and CDR2 as SNEGSKA (reference sequence). The DNA of the CDR3 is TGCAGTGCTCCGGGACTAGCGGGAGGAGAGACCCAGTACTTC. Translation gives CSAPGLAGGETQYF.

This clonotype was counted a few times. The chain joins TRBV6-6 to TRBJ2-7; the D call may be TRBD1 or TRBD2 (6 bases each). Germline CDR1 MNHNY, CDR2 SVGAGI (reference sequence). With 7 bases removed from V and 0 bases from J, the gap between germline ends came to 16 bases. This CDR3 contains 15 residues. Here the CDR3 DNA reads TGTGCCAGCACCGATACAGGGAGGAGCTCCTACGAGCAGTACTTC. It is translated as CASTDTGRSSYEQYF.

The chain has TRBV4-1 and TRBJ1-4; no clear D gene. The CDR3 loop spans 13 amino acids. Trimming removed 1 base at V and 8 bases at J, with 8 bases between. The germline gives CDR1 MGHRA, CDR2 YSYEKL. CDR3 bases: TGCGCCAGCAGCCAAGGAGTTCTAGAAAAACTGTTTTTT. Its protein is CASSQGVLEKLFF.

The chain joins TRBV5-6 to TRBJ1-5; the D gene is possibly TRBD1 (5 bases). Trimming pared 4 bases from V and 1 base from J, leaving 18 bases between. The CDR3 runs 17 residues. Germline V CDR1 and CDR2: SGHDT, YYEEEE. CDR3 region: CASSRLRDGQSNQPQHF. As DNA, the CDR3 is TGTGCCAGCAGCCGGCTCCGGGACGGACAAAGCAATCAGCCCCAGCATTTT.

The chain combines TRBV28 with TRBJ2-5; 9 bases align to TRBD1. V lost 3 bases to trimming and J lost 5 bases; unmatched junction nucleotides: 10. Germline values: CDR1 MDHEN, CDR2 SYDVKM. The CDR3 covers 16 residues. DNA of the CDR3: TGTGCCAGCAGTTTGATACAGGGGGCGCCGGGGGAGACCCAGTACTTC. Translating it yields CASSLIQGAPGETQYF. The full variable domain, in which reference TRBV28 and TRBJ2-5 provide the parts outside the CDR3, is DVKVTQSSRYLVKRTGEKVFLECVQDMDHENMFWYRQDPGLGLRLIYFSYDVKMKEKGDIPEGYSVSREKKERFSLILESASTNQTSMYLCASSLIQGAPGETQYFGPGTRLLVL.

The table lists this clonotype with a few counts. The rearrangement links TRBV3-1 to TRBJ2-1, with D perhaps matching TRBD1 or TRBD2 (5 bases each). Germline CDR1 LGHDT, CDR2 YNNKEL (reference sequence). Trimming left V 0 bases short and J 8 bases short, with 8 bases between. The CDR3 consists of 13 residues. CDR3 protein: CASSQETGHEQFF. The CDR3 bases are TGTGCCAGCAGCCAAGAAACGGGGCATGAGCAGTTCTTC.

The V call is TRBV20-1, the J call TRBJ1-2; D gene unclear. Germline CDR1 and CDR2: DFQATT and SNEGSKA (reference sequence). Trimming stripped 8 bases from V and 2 bases from J, with 12 bases between. CDR3 length equals 12 residues. The CDR3 is CSSDRQNYGYTF. The CDR3 DNA reads TGCAGTTCGGACCGCCAGAACTATGGCTACACCTTC.

The rearrangement links TRBV6-2 or TRBV6-3 to TRBJ1-2; a possible D gene is TRBD1 (6 bases). The CDR3 length is 14 residues. The germline V gene has CDR1 MNHEY and CDR2 SVGEGT. V lost 2 bases to trimming and J lost 2 bases, with 9 bases between them. CDR3 nucleotide sequence: TGTGCCAGCAGTTACGGGGGCGGAAACTATGGCTACACCTTC. Encoded protein: CASSYGGGNYGYTF.

The V gene is TRBV29-1, the J gene TRBJ2-2; the D gene is possibly TRBD1 (5 bases). Trimming shortened V by 1 base and J by 7 bases, and 13 bases separated the two germline ends. This CDR3 is 14 amino acids long. In germline, CDR1 is SQVTM, CDR2 ANQGSEA. The DNA of the CDR3 is TGCAGCGTTGAAGGGGTCAGGGCTAGCGGGGAGCTGTTTTTT. Its translation: CSVEGVRASGELFF.

DNA for the CDR3: TGTGCCAGCAGCCCTCGAAAGGGTACCTACGAGCAGTACTTC. Translating gives CASSPRKGTYEQYF. The chain combines TRBV7-9 with TRBJ2-7; D is unresolved. CDR1 is SEHNR, CDR2 FQNEAQ, per germline (reference sequence). Trimming took 5 bases from V and 2 from J, leaving 13 bases between them. The CDR3 covers 14 residues.

The chain is built from TRBV19 and TRBJ2-3; 9 nucleotides align to TRBD1. Germline-derived CDR1 and CDR2 are LNHDA and SQIVND (reference sequence). V gave up 7 bases and J gave up 2 bases; unmatched junction bases: 10. The CDR3 extends over 16 amino acids. The chain's CDR3 is CASKETGGSLTDTQYF. The CDR3 DNA reads as TGTGCCAGTAAGGAGACAGGGGGAAGTCTCACAGATACGCAGTATTTT.

This rearrangement joins TRBV7-2 to TRBJ2-1; TRBD1 might be the D (6 bases). This CDR3 has 15 amino acids. Trimming left V 4 bases short and J 12 bases short, with 22 bases between. CDR1 is SGHTA, CDR2 FQGNSA, per germline. CDR3 in DNA: TGTGCCAGCAGCTCACCGAGCGATCCAGGGGTTGGGCAGTTCTTC. Protein: CASSSPSDPGVGQFF.

This clonotype has only a few counts. This chain uses TRBV28 with TRBJ2-1, with D perhaps matching TRBD2 (5 bases). The CDR3 is 16 amino acids. Germline V gives CDR1 MDHEN, CDR2 SYDVKM. V lost 1 base, J lost 0 bases, and 10 bases lay in between. The chain's CDR3 is CASSLFEGSSYNEQFF. DNA of the CDR3: TGTGCCAGCAGTTTATTTGAGGGCTCCTCCTACAATGAGCAGTTCTTC.

To note about this clonotype: The junction does not match germline at one end; this may be a read error. V is TRBV12-3 or TRBV12-4 and J is TRBJ2-3; TRBD2 aligns across 9 bases. The CDR3 consists of 12 residues. CDR3 nucleotides: TGTGGCAGCGGGACTAGCACAGATGCGCAGTATTTT. The encoded protein is CGSGTSTDAQYF.

This sequence joins TRBV12-3 or TRBV12-4 and TRBJ1-5, with no clear D. The CDR3 has 13 residues. Trimming stripped 4 bases from V and 6 bases from J, with 10 bases between. The CDR3: CASSSLLSQPQHF. The CDR3 region has the DNA TGTGCCAGCAGTTCCCTCTTGAGTCAGCCCCAGCATTTT.

J is TRBJ1-2 and V is TRBV7-9, with a tentative D call TRBD1 (5 bases). V shed 5 bases and J shed 3 bases, with 19 bases lying between them. Germline loops: CDR1 SEHNR, CDR2 FQNEAQ (reference sequence). CDR3 size: 16 residues. In DNA, the CDR3 is TGTGCCAGCAGCAGAGGAGTCGGGGACTGGGACTATGGCTACACCTTC. Its protein product is CASSRGVGDWDYGYTF.

The chain is built from TRBV5-1 and TRBJ1-1; D is possibly TRBD1 (6 bases). This CDR3 has 16 residues. Germline lookup yields CDR1 SGHRS and CDR2 YFSETQ. Trimming took off 4 bases at V and 1 base at J, with 17 bases between the two ends. CDR3 in amino acids: CASSPGGAGGNTEAFF. For the CDR3, the DNA is TGCGCCAGCAGCCCCGGGGGGGCAGGAGGGAACACTGAAGCTTTCTTT.

V and J are TRBV7-8 and TRBJ2-3, with a tentative D call TRBD2 (5 bases). V gave up 5 bases and J gave up 5 bases, with 14 bases separating them. The V gene's germline CDR1 is SGHVS and CDR2 FQNEAQ. The CDR3 sequence is 14 residues long. For the CDR3, the DNA is TGTGCCAGCAGCCCGGGAACCTTGGGAGATACGCAGTATTTT. Protein: CASSPGTLGDTQYF.

The chain employs TRBV5-1 and TRBJ1-5, with D unresolved. This CDR3 spans 16 amino acids. CDR1 and CDR2 from the germline V gene are SGHRS and YFSETQ. Trimming took 2 bases from V and 6 from J, leaving 18 bases between them. The CDR3 loop reads CASSFGPSLGSQPQHF. The CDR3 DNA follows: TGCGCCAGCAGCTTTGGTCCGTCATTAGGTAGTCAGCCCCAGCATTTT.

CDR3 bases: TGTGCCAGCAGCTTGGCCGGTAGTGGGGACTACACCTTC. It yields the protein CASSLAGSGDYTF. The V call is TRBV5-5, the J call TRBJ1-2; D unresolved. This CDR3 contains 13 residues. V gave up 0 bases and J gave up 10 bases, with 13 bases separating them. CDR1 and CDR2 (germline): SGHKS, YYEKEE (reference sequence).

V is TRBV10-3 and J is TRBJ1-1; D is unclear. Trimming shortened V by 0 bases and J by 0 bases, and 8 bases separated the two germline ends. This CDR3 region has 15 residues. CDR1 and CDR2 (germline): ENHRY, SYGVKD. Here the CDR3 reads CAISESGSVNTEAFF. CDR3 DNA sequence: TGTGCCATCAGTGAGTCGGGCAGCGTGAACACTGAAGCTTTCTTT.